This T cell receptor beta chain came from a study of T cells in women clearing cervical HPV infection. Overall study: Only a few women had HLA typing results available. Notes on the study in general: Combining TCR richness with V gene abundances gave approximately 0.84 AUC.

Libraries were prepared by immunoSEQ multiplex PCR; TCRdb keeps only in-frame clonotypes and omits some of them. This table holds fewer than 25,000 clones. For this clone: Its target is unknown.

Prevalent HPV16 infections were excluded; only incident single HPV16 infections included. The sample was blood buffy coat. The sequence was collected from a woman aged 18-69 years with a cervical HPV16 infection that either progressed to CIN3+ or cleared (not recorded which).

CDR3 sequence reads: CAWSVLRTGNYGYTF. The CDR3 bases that were read are TGTGCCTGGAGTGTTTTACGGACAGGGAACTATGGC. This chain uses TRBV30 with TRBJ1-2; 8 bases agree with TRBD1. The read is 3 residues too short to cover the CDR3 end, so that end is filled in from the germline J gene. This CDR3 is 15 amino acids long. Germline loops: CDR1 GTSNPN, CDR2 SVGIG (reference sequence). Trimming took 0 bases from V and 2 from J; bases not matched to a gene: 5.